In this sample, the clone carrying this T cell receptor (beta chain) turned up many times. What it binds is unknown. CDR1 MNHNS and CDR2 SASEGT come from the germline V gene. Trimming stripped 5 bases from V and 1 base from J, with 15 bases between. The CDR3 is made up of 15 amino acids. The record originates from a study of CD8 T cells in ankylosing spondylitis. The study, taken as a whole, reports: Apparently characteristic of ankylosing spondylitis blood was a TCR beta motif (under ten highly homologous variants).

TCRdb analysed the 5' RACE reads with MiXCR anew, one entry per CDR3 protein. Of 90,000 to 100,000 distinct CDR3 sequences in the sample, roughly 8.3% were seen once. The sequencing sample was made of blood, either unsorted or a sorted T cell fraction (not recorded which). This TCR derives from a male donor with ankylosing spondylitis or in good health (not recorded which). The V call is TRBV6-1, the J call TRBJ2-7; D possibly corresponds to TRBD2 (6 bases). The CDR3 here is CASSQGGTSSYEQYF. As DNA, the CDR3 is TGTGCCAGCAGTCAGGGCGGGACCTCTTCCTACGAGCAGTACTTC.